This is a list of T cell receptor beta chains from one sample in a study of PD-1 blockade in mismatch repair-deficient tumors. Sequencing used immunoSEQ multiplex PCR; TCRdb keeps in-frame clones, though not all of them. The table has about 22,000 clones, approximately 84% seen once. Sequencing used peripheral blood, obtained 2 weeks after starting pembrolizumab. Receptor source: an adult with mismatch repair-deficient cancer. Both conserved end residues are part of each CDR3. D genes are given only for firm matches. Clone size, where shown, is once, few, many, or a class for clones that have expanded.

clone size	V gene	J gene	D gene	CDR3 protein	CDR3 DNA
-	TRBV6-5	TRBJ2-1	-	CASEKTDIYNEQFF	TGTGCCAGCGAGAAGACAGACATCTACAATGAGCAGTTCTTC
-	TRBV6-1	TRBJ2-1	TRBD1	CASRGRTGYNEQFF	TGTGCCAGCAGGGGCCGGACAGGCTACAATGAGCAGTTCTTC
-	TRBV18	TRBJ2-7	TRBD2	CASSPSAGGPGAEQYF	TGTGCCAGCTCACCGTCAGCGGGAGGGCCCGGGGCCGAGCAGTACTTC
-	TRBV6-1	TRBJ2-7	-	CASSSRGDYEQYF	TGTGCCAGCAGTTCGAGGGGAGACTACGAGCAGTACTTC
-	TRBV4-2	TRBJ2-5	TRBD2	CASSQGTSGQETQYF	TGTGCCAGCAGCCAGGGGACTAGCGGACAAGAGACCCAGTACTTC
-	TRBV10-2	TRBJ2-1	TRBD2	CASSAAKRLADLYNEQFF	TGCGCCAGCAGTGCGGCCAAGCGACTAGCGGACCTTTACAATGAGCAGTTCTTC
-	TRBV19	TRBJ2-7	-	CASSISPEIGYEQYF	TGTGCCAGTAGTATCTCCCCGGAGATCGGCTACGAGCAGTACTTC
once	TRBV29-1	TRBJ2-7	TRBD2	CSVQLGTSGRVEQYF	TGCAGCGTCCAGCTCGGGACTAGCGGGAGGGTTGAGCAGTACTTC
-	TRBV10-3	TRBJ1-1	TRBD1	CAISVTGGGNTEAFF	TGTGCCATCAGCGTGACAGGGGGTGGGAACACTGAAGCTTTCTTT
once	TRBV6-1	TRBJ2-1	-	CASSEEAGSYNEQFF	TGTGCCAGCAGTGAAGAAGCGGGCTCCTACAATGAGCAGTTCTTC
-	TRBV19	TRBJ1-2	-	CASSIERLYGYTF	TGTGCCAGTAGTATAGAACGGCTCTATGGCTACACCTTC
-	TRBV6-1	TRBJ2-7	-	CASIGGGSYEQYF	TGTGCCAGCATAGGAGGGGGATCCTACGAGCAGTACTTC
-	TRBV28	TRBJ2-1	TRBD2	CASRPLAGVTMNEQFF	TGTGCCAGCAGACCCTTAGCGGGAGTTACCATGAATGAGCAGTTCTTC
-	TRBV9	TRBJ2-4	TRBD1	CASSGDRGAAKNIQYF	TGTGCCAGCAGCGGGGACAGGGGTGCGGCCAAAAACATTCAGTACTTC
few	TRBV10-2	TRBJ2-7	TRBD1	CASSPGTGAYEQYF	TGCGCCAGCAGTCCCGGGACAGGGGCCTACGAGCAGTACTTC
-	TRBV29-1	TRBJ2-1	TRBD2	CSARLAGANNEQFF	TGCAGCGCCCGACTAGCGGGAGCTAACAATGAGCAGTTCTTC
-	TRBV19	TRBJ2-5	-	CASSARDSNGETQYF	TGTGCCAGTAGTGCTCGAGACAGCAACGGGGAGACCCAGTACTTC
-	TRBV29-1	TRBJ1-3	-	CSVEPGFSGNTIYF	TGCAGCGTTGAGCCAGGATTCTCTGGAAACACCATATATTTT
-	TRBV11-3	TRBJ2-2	-	CASSSRGSGELFF	TGTGCCAGCAGCTCTAGGGGAAGCGGGGAGCTGTTTTTT
-	TRBV29-1	TRBJ1-1	TRBD1	CSVLRRDREWTEAFF	TGCAGCGTTTTAAGGCGGGACAGGGAGTGGACTGAAGCTTTCTTT
-	TRBV10-3	TRBJ2-7	-	CAISDSGDTYEQYF	TGTGCCATCAGTGATAGTGGGGACACCTACGAGCAGTACTTC
once	TRBV6-6	TRBJ2-1	TRBD2	CASREWGEGRYEQFF	TGTGCCAGCAGGGAATGGGGGGAGGGACGGTATGAGCAGTTCTTC
-	TRBV16	TRBJ2-2	-	CASSPTRAVDTGELFF	TGTGCCAGCAGCCCCACGAGGGCCGTGGACACCGGGGAGCTGTTTTTT
few	TRBV28	TRBJ1-5	-	CASRKRDNQPQHF	TGTGCCAGCAGAAAACGGGACAATCAGCCCCAGCATTTT
-	TRBV2	TRBJ1-2	TRBD1	CASSARQGALSGYTF	TGTGCCAGCAGTGCCCGACAGGGGGCGCTCAGTGGCTACACCTTC
-	TRBV7-8	TRBJ2-3	-	CASSYRSSTQYF	TGTGCCAGCAGCTATCGGAGTTCTACGCAGTATTTT
-	TRBV28	TRBJ2-7	TRBD2	CASSQGLAEEPYEQYF	TGTGCCAGCAGTCAGGGACTAGCGGAGGAACCCTACGAGCAGTACTTC
-	TRBV19	TRBJ1-5	TRBD1	CASSRTTGGQPQHF	TGTGCCAGTAGTAGGACGACAGGGGGTCAGCCCCAGCATTTT
-	TRBV9	TRBJ2-2	-	CASSVAEGILTGELFF	TGTGCCAGCAGCGTAGCAGAAGGGATCCTCACCGGGGAGCTGTTTTTT
-	TRBV5-1	TRBJ2-7	-	CASSLEGGNFYEQYF	TGCGCCAGCAGCTTGGAAGGGGGAAACTTCTACGAGCAGTACTTC
-	TRBV2	TRBJ2-1	TRBD1	CASRGQGDNEQFF	TGTGCCAGCAGGGGACAGGGGGACAATGAGCAGTTCTTC
-	TRBV7-9	TRBJ1-1	TRBD1	CASSRDRLNTEAFF	TGTGCCAGCAGCCGGGACAGGCTGAACACTGAAGCTTTCTTT
-	TRBV30	TRBJ1-4	-	CAWSERSPRGKLFF	TGTGCCTGGAGTGAAAGATCCCCCCGAGGAAAACTGTTTTTT
-	TRBV11-3	TRBJ1-1	TRBD1	CASSPRQGKAFF	TGTGCCAGCAGCCCTCGACAGGGAAAGGCTTTCTTT
-	TRBV5-1	TRBJ2-3	-	CASSSRTTNTDTQYF	TGCGCCAGCAGCTCCCGGACGACGAACACAGATACGCAGTATTTT
once	TRBV7-2	TRBJ2-6	-	CASSLAGGSGANVLTF	TGTGCCAGCAGCTTAGCGGGAGGCTCAGGGGCCAACGTCCTGACTTTC
-	TRBV18	TRBJ2-1	-	CASSPPTAGEQFF	TGTGCCAGCTCCCCGCCCACGGCGGGTGAGCAGTTCTTC
-	TRBV21-1	TRBJ2-3	-	CASTQDREVLAAYTDTQYF	TGTGCCAGCACCCAAGACAGGGAGGTACTAGCGGCCTACACAGATACGCAGTATTTT
-	TRBV2	TRBJ2-3	-	CASQPGLSTDTQYF	TGTGCCAGCCAACCGGGACTTAGCACAGATACGCAGTATTTT
-	TRBV10-3	TRBJ2-5	TRBD2	CAISESAGVRETQYF	TGTGCCATCAGTGAATCAGCGGGAGTTCGTGAGACCCAGTACTTC
-	TRBV29-1	TRBJ2-7	-	CSVYLGYEQYF	TGCAGCGTTTACCTGGGCTACGAGCAGTACTTC
-	TRBV12-5	TRBJ2-7	-	CASGSSVEQYF	TGTGCTAGTGGTTCGTCGGTCGAGCAGTACTTC
once	TRBV27	TRBJ1-3	-	CASSLFSLSQVWSNTIYF	TGTGCCAGCAGTTTATTCAGCTTATCACAGGTTTGGTCGAACACCATATATTTT
-	TRBV28	TRBJ2-3	-	CASSSPRGTDTQYF	TGTGCCAGCAGTTCCCCGAGGGGCACAGATACGCAGTATTTT
-	TRBV27	TRBJ2-7	TRBD1	CASSLLSAGTGFLYEQYF	TGTGCCAGCAGTTTATTGTCCGCCGGGACAGGATTTCTCTACGAGCAGTACTTC
-	TRBV5-8	TRBJ2-5	TRBD2	CASSLRLAGYQETQYF	TGTGCCAGCAGCTTGAGACTAGCGGGCTACCAAGAGACCCAGTACTTC